These 18 T cell receptor beta chains came from one sample sequenced in a study of blood T cells in healthy people across ages. The authors ran a second PCR of about 6 to 12 cycles using a sample-barcoded 5' primer and a J-beta primer mix. TCRdb re-derived calls from the 5' RACE reads in MiXCR, one entry per CDR3 protein. Here the sample spans 600,000 to 850,000 distinct CDR3 sequences, 25% being singletons. Separately, the same data were catalogued under a study of T cells of mothers and their children.

The sequenced material came from blood. Receptors originate from a boy younger than 18 in good health.

This clonotype was picked up a small number of times. In DNA, the CDR3 is TGTGCCAGCAGCCAGACTAGCGGATACAATGAGCAGTTCTTC. The encoded protein is CASSQTSGYNEQFF. The chain has TRBV12-3 or TRBV12-4 and TRBJ2-1; TRBD2 matches at 9 bases. The ends lost 6 bases at V and 4 bases at J; junction bases unmatched: 4. The CDR3 sequence is 14 residues long.

In its sample, this clonotype was seen a few times. This chain connects TRBV3-1 to TRBJ2-5, with D unclear. V shed 0 bases and J shed 4 bases, with 12 bases lying between them. The V gene's germline CDR1 is LGHDT and CDR2 YNNKEL (reference sequence). This CDR3 is built from 15 residues. The CDR3 loop is CASSQEFIGRETQYF. CDR3 in DNA: TGTGCCAGCAGCCAAGAGTTTATAGGGCGAGAGACCCAGTACTTC.

This clonotype has more than one count but fewer than ten. The rearrangement uses TRBV29-1 and TRBJ2-1; 10 bases are shared with TRBD2. This CDR3 contains 14 residues. CDR1 SQVTM and CDR2 ANQGSEA come from the germline V gene. J was trimmed by 5 bases and V by 7 bases; bases with no gene match: 8. CDR3 sequence (DNA): TGCAGCGCCTCCGGGACTAGCGTCAACAATGAGCAGTTCTTC. This codes for CSASGTSVNNEQFF.

This clonotype was picked up many times. The chain employs TRBV2 and TRBJ2-5; perhaps TRBD2 as D (7 bases). The DNA end is a closer match to TRBJ2-1, so the J assignment may be wrong. Germline CDR1 reads SNHLY; CDR2 reads FYNNEI. The CDR3 sequence is 13 residues long. The CDR3 DNA is TGTGCCAGCAGTGAAGTTAGGGGGGGTGAGCAGTTCTTC. It encodes CASSEVRGGEQFF.

This clonotype has only a few counts. The gene calls are TRBV5-6 and TRBJ2-3, with D uncertain. This CDR3 region has 14 residues. Trimming stripped 6 bases from V and 0 bases from J, with 11 bases between. Germline loops: CDR1 SGHDT, CDR2 YYEEEE. This CDR3 is CASTWASSTDTQYF. CDR3 nucleotide sequence: TGTGCCAGCACTTGGGCCTCTAGCACAGATACGCAGTATTTT.

A single count supports this clonotype. The genes are TRBV4-2 and TRBJ2-5; no definite D call. The CDR3 loop spans 14 amino acids. The ends were cut back, 0 bases at V and 3 bases at J, with 8 bases in the middle. CDR1 is LGHNA and CDR2 is YNFKEQ in the germline V gene. CDR3 nucleotides: TGTGCCAGCAGCCAAGATCAAGGAAAAGAGACCCAGTACTTC. Amino acid sequence: CASSQDQGKETQYF.

This clonotype was seen a handful of times. The chain couples TRBV29-1 to TRBJ1-1; D not certain. Per the germline V gene, CDR1 is SQVTM and CDR2 is ANQGSEA. The CDR3 spans 14 residues. With 2 bases removed from V and 1 base from J, the gap between germline ends came to 11 bases. CDR3 region: CSVESAPGNTEAFF. CDR3 DNA: TGCAGCGTTGAATCTGCACCTGGGAACACTGAAGCTTTCTTT.

This clonotype was detected a few times. The rearrangement links TRBV28 to TRBJ1-4; unclear D gene. The V and J ends lost 6 bases and 4 bases respectively, with 9 bases between them. This CDR3 comprises 13 residues. The germline gives CDR1 MDHEN, CDR2 SYDVKM. As DNA, the CDR3 is TGTGCCAGCAGCCTGGACTATAATGAAAAACTGTTTTTT. As protein: CASSLDYNEKLFF.

This chain connects TRBV5-1 to TRBJ1-4, with D maybe TRBD1 (6 bases). CDR1 is SGHRS, CDR2 YFSETQ, per germline. V was cut by 5 bases and J by 7 bases, with 15 bases left in between. The CDR3 is 14 amino acids. The CDR3 nucleotides read TGCGCCAGCAGTGCCTGGGACATAACTGAAAAACTGTTTTTT. Protein sequence: CASSAWDITEKLFF.

The chain uses TRBV5-1 and TRBJ1-1; no clear D. This CDR3 spans 16 amino acids. The V gene's germline CDR1 is SGHRS and CDR2 YFSETQ. V was pared by 0 bases and J by 2 bases, with 14 bases between. CDR3 residues: CASSLAFVTDNTEAFF. CDR3 nucleotides: TGCGCCAGCAGCTTGGCCTTCGTTACAGACAACACTGAAGCTTTCTTT.

The chain has TRBV29-1 and TRBJ2-7; tentatively, D is TRBD2 (5 bases). This CDR3 is 13 amino acids long. CDR1 is SQVTM and CDR2 is ANQGSEA in the germline V gene. Trimming took off 5 bases at V and 3 bases at J, with 14 bases between the two ends. DNA for the CDR3: TGCAGCGTTAGGAGGACGCAGAGCTACGAGCAGTACTTC. It is translated as CSVRRTQSYEQYF.

This clonotype turned up a few times. The chain joins TRBV6-1 to TRBJ2-1, with 11 nucleotides matching TRBD2. V was clipped by 5 bases and J by 5 bases; unmatched bases: 14. The CDR3 totals 18 residues. Germline CDR1 reads MNHNS; CDR2 reads SASEGT. CDR3 sequence: CASSLGLLAGVGNNEQFF. CDR3 DNA sequence: TGTGCCAGCAGTCTCGGCCTACTAGCGGGAGTAGGTAACAATGAGCAGTTCTTC.

The table lists this clonotype with a few counts. The gene calls are TRBV12-3 or TRBV12-4 and TRBJ2-7, with 12 bases fitting TRBD2. With 10 bases clipped from V and 6 bases from J, the junction kept 4 bases outside the gene matches. This CDR3 is 12 amino acids long. CDR3 bases: TGTGCCACCCGGACTAGCGGGACCGAGCAGTACTTC. Translated, it gives CATRTSGTEQYF.

The count of this clonotype is one. CDR3 coding DNA: TGTGCCAGCAGTTATTGGCCCCAGACGGGGTACGAGCAGTACTTC. As protein: CASSYWPQTGYEQYF. The chain carries TRBV6-2 or TRBV6-3 and TRBJ2-7, with D possibly matching TRBD2 (5 bases). Trimming left V 3 bases short and J 4 bases short, with 16 bases between. Germline V CDR1 and CDR2: MNHEY, SVGEGT. This CDR3 has 15 residues.

This clonotype was counted between two and nine times. This rearrangement joins TRBV2 to TRBJ2-2; D perhaps matches TRBD2 (5 bases). The V gene lost 4 bases and the J gene lost 2 bases, with 14 bases spanning the gap. CDR3 size: 16 residues. The germline V gene encodes CDR1 SNHLY and CDR2 FYNNEI. The CDR3 bases are TGTGCCAGCAGTGCCTTCGTAGCGATCAACACCGGGGAGCTGTTTTTT. Translation: CASSAFVAINTGELFF.

Only one count was recorded for this clonotype. V and J are TRBV3-1 and TRBJ1-2; D is undetermined. There are 13 residues in the CDR3. V lost 4 bases and J 3 bases, leaving 9 bases between the germline ends. Germline loops: CDR1 LGHDT, CDR2 YNNKEL (reference sequence). In nucleotides, the CDR3 is TGTGCCAGCAGCCGGAAGGGAGACTATGGCTACACCTTC. Its translation is CASSRKGDYGYTF.

This chain joins TRBV7-9 and TRBJ2-1; D is ambiguous. The CDR3 has 15 amino acids. The germline CDR1 and CDR2 sequences are SEHNR and FQNEAQ (reference sequence). The V end was cut by 4 bases, the J end by 9 bases, with 19 bases between. CDR3 region: CASSSPFRTGSEQFF. The CDR3 DNA is TGTGCCAGCAGCTCCCCCTTTAGAACGGGCAGTGAGCAGTTCTTC. The entire variable domain, with the rest obtained from reference TRBV7-9 and TRBJ2-1, is as follows: DTGVSQNPRHKITKRGQNVTFRCDPISEHNRLYWYRQTLGQGPEFLTYFQNEAQLEKSRLLSDRFSAERPKGSFSTLEIQRTEQGDSAMYLCASSSPFRTGSEQFFGPGTRLTVL.

The J gene is TRBJ2-5, the V gene TRBV11-1; the D gene is possibly TRBD2 (7 bases). The CDR3 contains 13 residues. CDR1 and CDR2 (germline): SGHAT, FQDESV (reference sequence). Trimming shortened V by 7 bases and J by 7 bases, and 16 bases separated the two germline ends. CDR3 DNA: TGTGCCAGCACCCCAGCAGGGGAGGGGACCCAGTACTTC. Translation: CASTPAGEGTQYF. The full variable domain, with the rest looked up from reference TRBV11-1 and TRBJ2-5, is EAEVAQSPRYKITEKSQAVAFWCDPISGHATLYWYRQILGQGPELLVQFQDESVVDDSQLPKDRFSAERLKGVDSTLKIQPAELGDSAMYLCASTPAGEGTQYFGPGTRLLVL.